A selection of T cell receptor beta chains follows, all from one sample in a study of T cells in localized non-small cell lung cancer. TCRdb's copy holds only in-frame clones and misses some; the assay was immunoSEQ multiplex PCR. The top ten hold about 4.4% of the sample, which has tens of thousands of clones, about 90% seen once. The sequenced sample was peripheral blood mononuclear cells, obtained before any cancer treatment. These receptors originate from a woman aged 40-70 years with stage III lung adenocarcinoma. CDR3s include the opening cysteine and the closing phenylalanine or tryptophan. A D gene is named only where the DNA matches it firmly. Only some rows state a clone size, as once, few, many or a class for expanded clones.

V	size	D	J	CDR3	DNA
TRBV29-1	NA	TRBD2	TRBJ2-5	CSLISGSETQYF	TGCAGCCTCATTAGCGGGAGTGAGACCCAGTACTTC
TRBV5-1	NA	NA	TRBJ2-1	CASSPLLGNEQFF	TGCGCCAGCAGCCCACTGTTGGGTAATGAGCAGTTCTTC
TRBV5-1	NA	TRBD1	TRBJ1-1	CASTRTGGVGTEAFF	TGCGCCAGCACCCGGACAGGGGGCGTTGGGACTGAAGCTTTCTTT
TRBV28	NA	NA	TRBJ1-1	CASRVGGASNTEAFF	TGTGCCAGCAGGGTTGGGGGGGCGAGCAACACTGAAGCTTTCTTT
TRBV2	once	NA	TRBJ2-3	CASSEKEGTLTDTQYF	TGTGCCAGCAGTGAAAAAGAGGGGACCCTCACAGATACGCAGTATTTT
TRBV4-2	NA	TRBD2	TRBJ2-3	CASSQDSKGVGGADTQYF	TGTGCCAGCAGCCAAGACTCTAAAGGCGTGGGGGGGGCAGATACGCAGTATTTT
TRBV27	few	NA	TRBJ2-1	CASSLLLSRNEQFF	TGTGCCAGCAGTTTATTGTTAAGTCGCAATGAGCAGTTCTTC
TRBV7-9	NA	NA	TRBJ1-2	CASSDPGLAYGYTF	TGTGCCAGCAGCGACCCAGGGTTGGCCTATGGCTACACCTTC
TRBV9	NA	TRBD1	TRBJ1-2	CASSDTDRGTVGYGYTF	TGTGCCAGCAGCGATACTGACAGGGGGACTGTCGGCTATGGCTACACCTTC
TRBV25-1	NA	TRBD2	TRBJ2-7	CASRPSGRSYEQYF	TGTGCCAGCAGACCTAGCGGGAGGTCTTACGAGCAGTACTTC
TRBV7-9	once	NA	TRBJ1-5	CASSLLGPGQPQHF	TGTGCCAGCAGCTTATTAGGGCCAGGGCAGCCCCAGCATTTT
TRBV6-6	NA	NA	TRBJ2-5	CASSYSAGRETQYF	TGTGCCAGCAGTTACTCCGCGGGAAGGGAGACCCAGTACTTC
TRBV9	once	NA	TRBJ1-6	CADGENSPLHF	TGTGCCGATGGGGAGAATTCACCCCTCCACTTT
TRBV5-6	once	NA	TRBJ2-3	CASSLPPTDTQYF	TGTGCCAGCAGCTTGCCCCCCACAGATACGCAGTATTTT
TRBV6-5	NA	NA	TRBJ2-7	CASSKRQPASYEQYF	TGTGCCAGCAGTAAACGACAGCCCGCCTCCTACGAGCAGTACTTC
TRBV5-4	once	NA	TRBJ2-3	CASSIGGEEGTDTQYF	TGTGCCAGCAGCATCGGTGGCGAGGAAGGCACAGATACGCAGTATTTT
TRBV11-2	NA	NA	TRBJ2-3	CASSPPGDTQYF	TGTGCCAGCAGCCCCCCAGGAGATACGCAGTATTTT
TRBV13	NA	NA	TRBJ1-2	CASSLEQVGYTF	TGTGCCAGCAGCCTCGAACAAGTAGGCTACACCTTC
TRBV4-2	NA	NA	TRBJ2-7	CASSRHQNQDLSYEQYF	TGTGCCAGCAGCCGACACCAGAATCAGGACCTCTCCTACGAGCAGTACTTC
TRBV19	NA	NA	TRBJ2-1	CASSIAINEQFF	TGTGCCAGTAGTATAGCTATAAATGAGCAGTTCTTC
TRBV21-1	NA	NA	TRBJ1-3	CASQEAVNFSGNTIYF	TGTGCCAGCCAAGAGGCAGTCAATTTCTCTGGAAACACCATATATTTT
TRBV5-1	NA	NA	TRBJ1-2	CASSPGENYGYTF	TGCGCCAGCAGCCCGGGAGAGAACTATGGCTACACCTTC
TRBV27	NA	TRBD2	TRBJ2-7	CASSLLASGGTSYEQYF	TGTGCCAGCAGTTTATTAGCTAGCGGGGGGACATCCTACGAGCAGTACTTC
TRBV27	NA	NA	TRBJ2-2	CASSFPRKGAGGELFF	TGTGCCAGCAGTTTTCCCAGGAAGGGAGCGGGCGGGGAGCTGTTTTTT